One sample yielded the 14 T cell receptor beta chains listed below, sequenced in a study of cytomegalovirus exposure and HLA in healthy donors. The primer mix had 60 Vbeta and 13 Jbeta primers. Libraries were prepared by immunoSEQ multiplex PCR; TCRdb keeps only in-frame clonotypes and omits some of them. The table includes about 140,000 clones, about three fifths detected once. Sequenced material: PBMCs. Receptor source: a male donor in good health and CMV-seronegative.

V is TRBV5-1 and J is TRBJ2-1, with D possibly being TRBD2 (5 bases). Trimming pared 1 base from V and 8 bases from J, leaving 10 bases between. CDR1 SGHRS and CDR2 YFSETQ come from the germline V gene. There are 13 residues in the CDR3. CDR3 protein: CASSLTSSHEQFF. The CDR3 DNA follows: TGCGCCAGCAGCTTGACTAGTTCCCATGAGCAGTTCTTC.

The chain uses TRBV7-2 and TRBJ1-2; no definite D call. Germline CDR1 and CDR2: SGHTA and FQGNSA. Trimming left V 0 bases short and J 3 bases short, with 11 bases between. The CDR3 is 15 residues long. The CDR3 DNA reads TGTGCCAGCAGCTTAGCTGGGCGGAGGGACTATGGCTACACCTTC. Translation: CASSLAGRRDYGYTF. Based on the CDR3 plus reference TRBV7-2 and TRBJ1-2, the full variable domain is GAGVSQSPSNKVTEKGKDVELRCDPISGHTALYWYRQSLGQGLEFLIYFQGNSAPDKSGLPSDRFSAERTGGSVSTLTIQRTQQEDSAVYLCASSLAGRRDYGYTFGSGTRLTVV.

The sample holds a few counts of this clone. The rearrangement uses TRBV7-3 and TRBJ2-1; 10 bases fit TRBD2. The CDR3 consists of 14 residues. After removal of 1 base from V and 9 bases from J, the junction contained 3 bases not matched to a gene. The germline V gene encodes CDR1 SGHTA and CDR2 FQGTGA. CDR3 loop: CASSLNPSGSEQFF. Here the CDR3 DNA reads TGTGCCAGCAGCTTAAACCCTAGCGGGAGTGAGCAGTTCTTC. The complete variable domain, with remaining parts taken from reference TRBV7-3 and TRBJ2-1, reads GAGVSQTPSNKVTEKGKYVELRCDPISGHTALYWYRQSLGQGPEFLIYFQGTGAADDSGLPNDRFFAVRPEGSVSTLKIQRTERGDSAVYLCASSLNPSGSEQFFGPGTRLTVL.

This clone was detected only a few times. The chain is built from TRBV19 and TRBJ2-1; weak D call: TRBD2 (6 bases). Germline V gene lookup returns CDR1 LNHDA and CDR2 SQIVND (reference sequence). V was trimmed by 0 bases and J by 6 bases, leaving 9 bases between them. The CDR3 has 14 residues. The CDR3 coding sequence is TGTGCCAGTAGTATAGATCTGGAGGGCAATGAGCAGTTCTTC. This sequence encodes CASSIDLEGNEQFF.

The V gene is TRBV5-1, the J gene TRBJ1-4; D is possibly TRBD1 (6 bases). V was pared by 7 bases and J by 6 bases, with 19 bases between. The V gene's germline CDR1 is SGHRS and CDR2 YFSETQ. The CDR3 sequence is 15 residues long. The DNA of the CDR3 is TGCGCCAGCCGGAGGGGGGAGGGCTCGTATGAAAAACTGTTTTTT. Translated, it gives CASRRGEGSYEKLFF. Complete variable domain (other parts from reference TRBV5-1 and TRBJ1-4): KAGVTQTPRYLIKTRGQQVTLSCSPISGHRSVSWYQQTPGQGLQFLFEYFSETQRNKGNFPGRFSGRQFSNSRSEMNVSTLELGDSALYLCASRRGEGSYEKLFFGSGTQLSVL.

The chain employs TRBV9 and TRBJ1-1; the D gene is possibly TRBD1 (5 bases). The CDR3 has 18 amino acids. Trimming removed 4 bases at V and 4 bases at J, with 26 bases between. Germline lookup yields CDR1 SGDLS and CDR2 YYNGEE. The CDR3 sequence is CASSLTSGVPGGVTEAFF. The CDR3, as DNA: TGTGCCAGCAGCTTAACTTCAGGCGTCCCCGGAGGGGTCACTGAAGCTTTCTTT.

The table lists this clone with a few counts. The genes are TRBV18 and TRBJ1-5, with a possible D match to TRBD1 (6 bases). From germline, CDR1 is KGHSH and CDR2 LQKENI. The ends were cut back, 3 bases at V and 0 bases at J, with 9 bases in the middle. The CDR3 extends over 15 amino acids. The CDR3 reads CASSPTGNSNQPQHF. The DNA for the CDR3 is TGTGCCAGCTCACCCACAGGGAATAGCAATCAGCCCCAGCATTTT.

This chain's CDR3 is CASSFGTSGNTIYF. The CDR3 DNA sequence: TGTGCCAGCAGCTTTGGCACCTCTGGAAACACCATATATTTT. The rearrangement links TRBV7-8 to TRBJ1-3; D is ambiguous. Germline loops: CDR1 SGHVS, CDR2 FQNEAQ. This CDR3 is built from 14 residues. V lost 3 bases and J lost 0, with 6 bases in between.

DNA for the CDR3: TGTGCCAGCAGTTCCCCTGGACTGACCTCTGGAAACACCATATATTTT. It codes for CASSSPGLTSGNTIYF. The chain combines TRBV28 with TRBJ1-3; no definite D call. The CDR3 extends over 16 amino acids. With 4 bases removed from V and 0 bases from J, the gap between germline ends came to 13 bases. In germline, CDR1 is MDHEN, CDR2 SYDVKM.

The chain employs TRBV18 and TRBJ2-7; perhaps TRBD1 as D (6 bases). CDR1 and CDR2 from the germline V gene are KGHSH and LQKENI. The CDR3 length is 15 residues. Trimming stripped 3 bases from V and 2 bases from J, with 14 bases between. CDR3 in amino acids: CASSPPGQQTYEQYF. In DNA form, the CDR3 reads TGTGCCAGCTCACCTCCGGGACAACAAACCTACGAGCAGTACTTC.

This clone was picked up a small number of times. The rearrangement joins TRBV12-5 to TRBJ1-1, with TRBD1 identical over 10 bases. CDR3 length: 18 residues. Trimming at V came to 1 base and at J to 1 base, leaving 9 bases not matched to a gene. Germline assignment: CDR1 LGHNT and CDR2 FRNRAP. The CDR3 sequence is CASGLEWTGGSTNTEAFF. The CDR3 coding sequence is TGTGCTAGTGGTTTGGAATGGACAGGGGGAAGTACGAACACTGAAGCTTTCTTT.

The chain recombines TRBV4-3 with TRBJ1-4; D might be TRBD1 (6 bases). V was cut by 3 bases and J by 0 bases, with 11 bases left in between. Germline-derived CDR1 and CDR2 are LGHNA and YSLEER. The CDR3 loop spans 16 amino acids. The CDR3 loop reads CASSQGASPTNEKLFF. CDR3 nucleotide sequence: TGCGCCAGCAGCCAGGGGGCTTCTCCAACTAATGAAAAACTGTTTTTT.

The V gene is TRBV4-2, the J gene TRBJ1-3, with TRBD1 as a possible D gene (5 bases). Trimming took 0 bases from V and 7 from J, leaving 13 bases between them. Germline loops: CDR1 LGHNA, CDR2 YNFKEQ. The CDR3 is made up of 15 amino acids. The CDR3 DNA reads as TGTGCCAGCAGCCAAGACCGGGGGGGGTCCAACACCATATATTTT. It encodes CASSQDRGGSNTIYF.

Details on this clone: Mismatch with germline at one junction end may stem from a read error. The chain uses TRBV2 and TRBJ2-2; unclear D gene. This CDR3 is 14 amino acids long. Germline CDR1 and CDR2: SNHLY and FYNNEI. CDR3 in amino acids: CASREEQNTGELFF. The CDR3 DNA follows: TGTGCCAGCAGGGAAGAACAGAACACCGGGGAGCTGTTTTTT.